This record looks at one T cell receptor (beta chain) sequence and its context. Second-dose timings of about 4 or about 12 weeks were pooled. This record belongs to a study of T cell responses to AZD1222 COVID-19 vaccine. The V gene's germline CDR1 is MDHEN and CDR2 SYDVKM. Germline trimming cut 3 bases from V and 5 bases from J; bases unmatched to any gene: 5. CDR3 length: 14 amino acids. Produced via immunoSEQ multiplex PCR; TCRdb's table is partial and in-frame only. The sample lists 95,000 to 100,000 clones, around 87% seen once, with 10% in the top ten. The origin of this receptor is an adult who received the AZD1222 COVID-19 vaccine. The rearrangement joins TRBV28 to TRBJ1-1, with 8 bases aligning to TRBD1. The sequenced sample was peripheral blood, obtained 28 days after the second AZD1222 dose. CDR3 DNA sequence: TGTGCCAGCAGTTTCGATCAGGGGGCTACTGAAGCTTTCTTT. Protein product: CASSFDQGATEAFF.